This is a list of T cell receptor beta chains from one sample in a study of blood T cell repertoires in COVID-19. The data were produced by immunoSEQ multiplex PCR, yet TCRdb's version contains in-frame clones alone and is incomplete. The sample yields 100,000 to 120,000 clones, roughly 85% seen once. The sequenced material came from peripheral blood. The receptors stem from a man between 50 and 59 years old with acute or convalescent COVID-19. CDR3s include the opening cysteine and the closing phenylalanine or tryptophan. The D gene is left open where the match is weak. The size entry is marked missing in some rows and otherwise reads once, few, many or a size class.

j_gene	abundance	v_gene	d_gene	CDR3nt	CDR3aa
TRBJ2-6	.	TRBV27	TRBD1	TGTGCCAGCAGTTTCCCCCGGGACAGTCAAGAAAGCTCTGGGGCCAACGTCCTGACTTTC	CASSFPRDSQESSGANVLTF
TRBJ2-7	.	TRBV7-6	.	TGTGCCAGCAGCCTGGCGCGGAGCTCCTACGAGCAGTACTTC	CASSLARSSYEQYF
TRBJ1-2	.	TRBV18	TRBD1	TGTGCCAGCTCACGGGACAGCAACCTGGGAGGCTACACCTTC	CASSRDSNLGGYTF
TRBJ2-5	.	TRBV30	.	TGTGCCTGGAGTAAACCCGGGACTCCACAAGAGACCCAGTACTTC	CAWSKPGTPQETQYF
TRBJ2-7	.	TRBV10-2	TRBD1	TGCGCCAGCAGCCCCGGGCTTGACAGGGGGTACGAGCAGTACTTC	CASSPGLDRGYEQYF
TRBJ2-5	.	TRBV7-3	.	TGTGCCAGCAGCCTCTTCGGGAAAGGTGGAGGAACAGAGACCCAGTACTTC	CASSLFGKGGGTETQYF
TRBJ2-7	.	TRBV25-1	.	TGTGCCAGCAGCCCCGGTATCGGTTACGAGCAGTACTTC	CASSPGIGYEQYF
TRBJ2-2	.	TRBV19	TRBD1	TGTGCCAGTAGTCAACAGGGGGCAATCACCGGGGAGCTGTTTTTT	CASSQQGAITGELFF
TRBJ1-3	.	TRBV7-2	.	TGTGCCAGCAGCTTAGCTGGGACAAACGGAAACACCATATATTTT	CASSLAGTNGNTIYF
TRBJ2-7	.	TRBV4-2	.	TGTGCCAGCAGCCAAGCACAGGGCCAGACCTACGAGCAGTACTTC	CASSQAQGQTYEQYF
TRBJ1-1	once	TRBV10-3	TRBD1	TGTGCCATCAGTGAGTCTCCAGGGGGCGCTTCAATTGAAGCTTTCTTT	CAISESPGGASIEAFF
TRBJ1-4	.	TRBV19	.	TGTGCCAGTAGTATCCTGACAACAGGAGTAGCTAATGAAAAACTGTTTTTT	CASSILTTGVANEKLFF
TRBJ2-1	many	TRBV5-6	.	TGTGCCAGCAGCATGACAGGTTACAATGAGCAGTTCTTC	CASSMTGYNEQFF
TRBJ1-6	.	TRBV27	TRBD1	TGTGCCAGCAGACAGGACAGGGATAATTCACCCCTCCACTTT	CASRQDRDNSPLHF
TRBJ1-5	.	TRBV4-1	.	TGCGCCAGCAGCCAAGGCGGAGGGGAGAGCAATCAGCCCCAGCATTTT	CASSQGGGESNQPQHF
TRBJ2-1	.	TRBV19	.	TGTGCCAGTAGTAGGACTCCCAGCTCCTACAATGAGCAGTTCTTC	CASSRTPSSYNEQFF
TRBJ1-2	.	TRBV27	.	TGTGCCAGCAGTTTTAAAGAGTATGGCTATGGCTACACCTTC	CASSFKEYGYGYTF
TRBJ1-1	.	TRBV28	.	TGTGCCAGCTCTAACGACATTGTGTACACTGAAGCTTTCTTT	CASSNDIVYTEAFF
TRBJ2-3	.	TRBV6-5	TRBD2	TGTGCCAGCAGGGAGACTAGCGGGAGATATACGCAGTATTTT	CASRETSGRYTQYF
TRBJ1-3	.	TRBV28	TRBD1	TGTGCCAGCACCCTACAGGGGGCAGCTGGAAACACCATATATTTT	CASTLQGAAGNTIYF
TRBJ1-1	.	TRBV11-3	.	TGTGCCAGCAGCTTAGGGCCTGAAGCTTTCTTT	CASSLGPEAFF
TRBJ1-2	.	TRBV4-1	TRBD1	TGCGCCAGCAGCCAAGGGCAGGGGGCGCGTGGCTACACCTTC	CASSQGQGARGYTF